The rows below give T cell receptor beta chains drawn from one sample of a study of T-cell memory formation after mild COVID-19. A single record per CDR3 protein comes from TCRdb applying MiXCR to the 5' RACE reads. The sample contains 250,000 to 350,000 distinct CDR3 sequences, just under 20% of which appear only once. The specimen sequenced was PBMCs or a T cell subset sorted from them (not recorded which). The receptors derive from a man between 18 and 29 years old who had mild COVID-19 (a few samples of this study predate the infection). Cell type and time point are not known. Each CDR3 is given without its conserved first and last residue. Clone size is not always given. Where it is, it says once, few, many or a class for expanded clones.

clone_size: -
v_call: TRBV20-1
cdr3_aa: SAGLAGVQETQY

clone_size: -
v_call: TRBV7-2
cdr3_aa: ASSFAGQEYY

clone_size: -
v_call: TRBV20-1
cdr3_aa: SAEGPGGLYEQY

clone_size: few
v_call: TRBV18
cdr3_aa: ASSEGPGVWNTEAF

clone_size: few
v_call: TRBV4-2
cdr3_aa: ASSQASGGAGGSQY

clone_size: -
v_call: TRBV5-1
cdr3_aa: ASSYPTGVGANVLT

clone_size: few
v_call: TRBV7-3
cdr3_aa: ASSFTGLGEQY

clone_size: -
v_call: TRBV20-1
cdr3_aa: SALTGRRYTEAF

clone_size: -
v_call: TRBV4-3
cdr3_aa: ASSQERRETQY

clone_size: few
v_call: TRBV5-5
cdr3_aa: ASSLRFFYEQY

clone_size: few
v_call: TRBV12-3/TRBV12-4
cdr3_aa: ASSLSTAYNEQF

clone_size: -
v_call: TRBV27
cdr3_aa: ASSLYMGSDLF

clone_size: -
v_call: TRBV10-2
cdr3_aa: ASSGTLSDEQF

clone_size: few
v_call: TRBV10-3
cdr3_aa: ATKTGVSTEAF

clone_size: few
v_call: TRBV20-1
cdr3_aa: SARGTGWGNEQF

clone_size: few
v_call: TRBV2
cdr3_aa: ASRDRVGITEAF

clone_size: -
v_call: TRBV29-1
cdr3_aa: SIQGRDSEYGYT

clone_size: few
v_call: TRBV4-2
cdr3_aa: ASSQRTSAETQY

clone_size: few
v_call: TRBV5-1
cdr3_aa: ASSLGLAGGPYEQF

clone_size: once
v_call: TRBV12-3/TRBV12-4
cdr3_aa: ASSPFGASTSETQY

clone_size: -
v_call: TRBV4-1
cdr3_aa: ASSLGRDHSPLH

clone_size: -
v_call: TRBV4-2
cdr3_aa: ASSQGSSGGPYEQY

clone_size: -
v_call: TRBV6-5
cdr3_aa: ASSRTDSFNEKLF

clone_size: few
v_call: TRBV6-6
cdr3_aa: ASRPVGNTEAF

clone_size: few
v_call: TRBV12-3/TRBV12-4
cdr3_aa: ASSRTSTEQF

clone_size: -
v_call: TRBV12-3/TRBV12-4
cdr3_aa: ASSWSRNYT

clone_size: few
v_call: TRBV20-1
cdr3_aa: SAYSGTGGNQPQH

clone_size: once
v_call: TRBV24-1
cdr3_aa: ATPPPRQRDTHCRVGQPQH

clone_size: few
v_call: TRBV18
cdr3_aa: ASSQSRGNQPQH

clone_size: -
v_call: TRBV20-1
cdr3_aa: SADTNPGTSVADTQY

clone_size: few
v_call: TRBV4-3
cdr3_aa: ASSQDGTGFNGYT

clone_size: few
v_call: TRBV10-3
cdr3_aa: ATYTYGVAGEQF

clone_size: -
v_call: TRBV11-2
cdr3_aa: ASSWGTEAL

clone_size: -
v_call: TRBV7-9
cdr3_aa: ASSPGGGVRVVTGELF

clone_size: few
v_call: TRBV4-3
cdr3_aa: ASSQTRNSNYGYT

clone_size: -
v_call: TRBV6-5
cdr3_aa: ASRGSHQETQY

clone_size: -
v_call: TRBV4-1
cdr3_aa: ASSQGLAGDIAKNIQY